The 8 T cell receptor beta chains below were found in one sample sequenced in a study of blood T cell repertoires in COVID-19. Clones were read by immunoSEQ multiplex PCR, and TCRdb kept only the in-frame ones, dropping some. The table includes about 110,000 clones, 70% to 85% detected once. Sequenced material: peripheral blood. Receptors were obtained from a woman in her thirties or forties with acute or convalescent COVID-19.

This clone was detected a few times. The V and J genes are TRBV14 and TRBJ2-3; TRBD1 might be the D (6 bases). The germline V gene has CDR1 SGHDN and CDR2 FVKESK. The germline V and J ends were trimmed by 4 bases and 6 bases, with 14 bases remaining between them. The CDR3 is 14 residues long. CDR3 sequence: CASSRVQGGDTQYF. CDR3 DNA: TGTGCCAGCAGCCGAGTACAGGGTGGGGATACGCAGTATTTT.

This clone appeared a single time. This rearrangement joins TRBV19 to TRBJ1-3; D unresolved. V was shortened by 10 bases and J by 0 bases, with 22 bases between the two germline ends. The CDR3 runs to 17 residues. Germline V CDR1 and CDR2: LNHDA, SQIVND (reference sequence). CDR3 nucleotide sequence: TGTGCCACCCACCAGTTCCTTTACCCGGGCTCTGGAAACACCATATATTTT. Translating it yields CATHQFLYPGSGNTIYF.

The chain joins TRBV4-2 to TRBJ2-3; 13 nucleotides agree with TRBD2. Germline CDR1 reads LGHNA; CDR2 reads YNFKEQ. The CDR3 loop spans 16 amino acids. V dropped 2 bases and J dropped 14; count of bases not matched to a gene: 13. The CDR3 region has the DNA TGTGCCAGCAGCCAAACCCCAGGGACTAGCGGGGAATCTGCGTATTTT. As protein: CASSQTPGTSGESAYF.

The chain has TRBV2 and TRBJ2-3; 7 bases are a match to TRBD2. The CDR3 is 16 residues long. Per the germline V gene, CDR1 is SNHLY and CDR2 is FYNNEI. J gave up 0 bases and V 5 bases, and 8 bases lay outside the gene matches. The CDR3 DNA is TGTGCCAGCAGTCTAGAAGCGGGGCTAAGCACAGATACGCAGTATTTT. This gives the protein CASSLEAGLSTDTQYF.

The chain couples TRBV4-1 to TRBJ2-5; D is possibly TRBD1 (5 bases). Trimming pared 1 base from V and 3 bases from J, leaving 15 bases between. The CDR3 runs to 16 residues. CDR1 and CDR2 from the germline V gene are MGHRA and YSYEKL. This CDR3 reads CASSQVGGRVKETQYF. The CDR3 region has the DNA TGCGCCAGCAGCCAAGTAGGCGGCAGGGTAAAAGAGACCCAGTACTTC.

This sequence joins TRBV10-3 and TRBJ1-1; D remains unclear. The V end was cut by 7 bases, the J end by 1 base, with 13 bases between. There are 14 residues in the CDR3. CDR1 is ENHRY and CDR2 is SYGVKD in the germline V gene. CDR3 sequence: CAITIGERNTEAFF. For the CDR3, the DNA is TGTGCCATCACAATCGGGGAGAGGAACACTGAAGCTTTCTTT.

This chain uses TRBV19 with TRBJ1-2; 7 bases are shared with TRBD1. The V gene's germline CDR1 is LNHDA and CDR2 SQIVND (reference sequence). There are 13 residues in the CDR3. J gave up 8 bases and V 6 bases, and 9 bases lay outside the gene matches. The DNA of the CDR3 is TGTGCCAGTAGCACCAGGGGGAGCGAGGGCTACACCTTC. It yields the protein CASSTRGSEGYTF.

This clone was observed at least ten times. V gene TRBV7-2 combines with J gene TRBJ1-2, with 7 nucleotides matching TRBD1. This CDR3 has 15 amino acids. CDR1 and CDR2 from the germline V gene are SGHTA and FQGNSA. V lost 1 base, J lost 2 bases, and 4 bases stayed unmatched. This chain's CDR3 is CASSLGMGQNYGYTF. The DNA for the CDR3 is TGTGCCAGCAGCTTAGGGATGGGACAGAACTATGGCTACACCTTC.